These 30 T cell receptor beta chains were all obtained from the same sample, sequenced in a study of CD8+ T cells in alopecia areata. The sequencing template was cDNA reverse transcribed from extracted RNA. The method was immunoSEQ multiplex PCR; TCRdb's version includes in-frame clones alone and lacks a portion of them. There are some 110,000 clones in the sample; about 60% occur only once, and more than 10% lies in the top ten. Sample treatment: oral pan-JAK inhibitor, 5-10 mg twice daily. Sequences were derived from CD8+ T cells sorted from blood, sampled at week 24, from a patient treated with tofacitinib. Every receptor here comes from a human donor with alopecia areata.

The V and J genes are TRBV4-1 and TRBJ1-6, with TRBD1 identical over 9 bases. The length of the CDR3 is 16 residues. Germline CDR1 MGHRA, CDR2 YSYEKL. V lost 4 bases to trimming and J lost 7 bases; unmatched junction nucleotides: 8. CDR3 in DNA: TGCGCCAGCAGCCCCGGCCCGGGACAGGGAAATTCACCCCTCCACTTT. Its translation is CASSPGPGQGNSPLHF.

The CDR3 nucleotides are TGCGCCAGCAGCCAGACACAGTATTCGAACACCGGGGAGCTGTTTTTT. It codes for CASSQTQYSNTGELFF. The chain joins TRBV4-1 to TRBJ2-2; D remains ambiguous. The CDR3 extends over 16 amino acids. V was trimmed by 3 bases and J by 0 bases, leaving 11 bases between them. Germline lookup yields CDR1 MGHRA and CDR2 YSYEKL.

The V call is TRBV12-5, the J call TRBJ2-5; TRBD2 matches at 8 bases. Per the germline V gene, CDR1 is LGHNT and CDR2 is FRNRAP. J gave up 1 base and V 3 bases, and 7 bases lay outside the gene matches. The CDR3 has 16 amino acids. The CDR3: CASGFVVAGLQETQYF. The CDR3 region has the DNA TGTGCTAGTGGTTTTGTTGTAGCGGGGCTCCAAGAGACCCAGTACTTC.

To note about this clone: Other DNA variants within this sample encode the same CDR3. This chain connects TRBV4-3 to TRBJ1-4, with unresolved D. Deletions cut 0 bases from V and 0 bases from J, with 5 bases between. This CDR3 region has 15 residues. Germline CDR1 reads LGHNA; CDR2 reads YSLEER. CDR3 bases: TGCGCCAGCAGCCAAGACGGAGCAACTAATGAAAAACTGTTTTTT. It translates to CASSQDGATNEKLFF.

J is TRBJ2-7 and V is TRBV2; 8 bases fit TRBD1. Germline V gene data show CDR1 as SNHLY and CDR2 as FYNNEI. After removal of 3 bases from V and 1 base from J, the junction contained 5 bases not matched to a gene. This CDR3 is built from 15 residues. This CDR3 is CASSESGGWSYEQYF. The DNA for the CDR3 is TGTGCCAGCAGTGAGTCAGGGGGCTGGTCCTACGAGCAGTACTTC.

CDR3 amino acids: CASSFGRGTDEQYF. Here the CDR3 DNA reads TGTGCCAGCAGCTTTGGGCGAGGGACCGACGAGCAGTACTTC. The chain recombines TRBV7-9 with TRBJ2-7; tentatively, D is TRBD1 or TRBD2 (5 bases each). Trimming cost V 3 bases and J 5 bases, with 14 bases left between them. Germline loops: CDR1 SEHNR, CDR2 FQNEAQ (reference sequence). The CDR3 contains 14 residues.

For this clone: One junction end does not reproduce the germline sequence, and a read error may be involved. The chain couples TRBV7-7 to TRBJ2-1; tentatively, D is TRBD1 or TRBD2 (6 bases each). CDR3 length equals 14 residues. Per the germline V gene, CDR1 is SSHAT and CDR2 is FNYEAQ (reference sequence). In DNA form, the CDR3 reads TGTGCTAGCAGCTTTGGAGGGGGTCTCAATGAGCAGTTCTTC. Its protein is CASSFGGGLNEQFF.

This chain joins TRBV9 and TRBJ1-1; perhaps TRBD1 as D (5 bases). The germline V gene encodes CDR1 SGDLS and CDR2 YYNGEE. CDR3 size: 14 residues. The V gene lost 4 bases and the J gene lost 5 bases, with 15 bases spanning the gap. Written as DNA, the CDR3 is TGTGCCAGCAGCTCAAGGCCGGGGGGGACTGAAGCTTTCTTT. Translated, it gives CASSSRPGGTEAFF.

The V and J genes are TRBV7-9 and TRBJ2-3, with D perhaps TRBD2 (5 bases). Between the trimmed V and J ends, which lost 2 bases and 0 bases, there was a span of 21 bases. The germline CDR1 and CDR2 sequences are SEHNR and FQNEAQ (reference sequence). This CDR3 is 19 amino acids long. The CDR3 nucleotides read TGTGCCAGCAGCTTATTATTCGGAGGACCGTCCACTAGCACAGATACGCAGTATTTT. Translation gives CASSLLFGGPSTSTDTQYF.

This chain uses TRBV9 with TRBJ1-6; 10 nucleotides align to TRBD1. The V segment lost 0 bases and the J segment 9 bases; nucleotides outside the gene matches: 3. The CDR3 runs 15 residues. Per germline, CDR1 SGDLS and CDR2 YYNGEE. The CDR3 reads CASSVADRGSSPLHF. The CDR3 coding sequence is TGTGCCAGCAGCGTAGCGGACAGGGGGAGTTCACCCCTCCACTTT. The full variable domain, completed using reference TRBV9 and TRBJ1-6, is DSGVTQTPKHLITATGQRVTLRCSPRSGDLSVYWYQQSLDQGLQFLIQYYNGEERAKGNILERFSAQQFPDLHSELNLSSLELGDSALYFCASSVADRGSSPLHFGNGTRLTVT.

This sequence joins TRBV27 and TRBJ2-3; TRBD2 matches 8 bases. Trimming removed 3 bases from V and 5 bases from J; junction bases left unmatched: 4. Germline assignment: CDR1 MNHEY and CDR2 SMNVEV (reference sequence). The CDR3 consists of 14 residues. The chain's CDR3 is CASSFSGAEDTQYF. Here the CDR3 DNA reads TGTGCCAGCAGTTTTAGCGGGGCGGAAGATACGCAGTATTTT.

The rearrangement links TRBV5-6 to TRBJ1-6, with D perhaps TRBD1 (5 bases). The CDR3 runs to 16 residues. CDR1 and CDR2 (germline): SGHDT, YYEEEE. Trimming removed 1 base from V and 10 bases from J, with 18 bases in between. CDR3 residues: CASSLSLQGQGSPLHF. DNA of the CDR3: TGTGCCAGCAGCTTGTCATTGCAGGGTCAAGGGTCACCCCTCCACTTT.

The rearrangement uses TRBV11-1 and TRBJ2-3, with D uncertain. Germline V gene sequence: CDR1 SGHAT, CDR2 FQDESV (reference sequence). CDR3 length: 14 amino acids. V lost 4 bases to trimming and J lost 0 bases, with 8 bases between them. The CDR3 here is CASSYPSSTDTQYF. In DNA form, the CDR3 reads TGTGCCAGCAGCTACCCATCCAGCACAGATACGCAGTATTTT.

This clone appeared a few times. The chain recombines TRBV4-1 with TRBJ2-1; D remains unclear. The CDR3 is made up of 16 amino acids. The germline gives CDR1 MGHRA, CDR2 YSYEKL. V lost 1 base and J lost 4, with 14 bases in between. The CDR3 coding sequence is TGCGCCAGCAGCCAAGGCCCTACCATTCAATACAATGAGCAGTTCTTC. Protein: CASSQGPTIQYNEQFF.

The V gene is TRBV7-2, the J gene TRBJ2-7; D ambiguous. This CDR3 is built from 15 residues. Germline V gene sequence: CDR1 SGHTA, CDR2 FQGNSA. Trimming took 2 bases from V and 3 from J, leaving 14 bases between them. CDR3: CASSLSSVLGYEQYF. In DNA, the CDR3 is TGTGCCAGCAGCTTAAGCTCGGTGCTGGGCTACGAGCAGTACTTC.

This chain's CDR3 is CASSPSRGSGNTIYF. CDR3 coding DNA: TGCGCCAGCAGCCCTAGTCGGGGCTCTGGAAACACCATATATTTT. The chain has TRBV4-1 and TRBJ1-3; D is uncertain. Germline V gene data show CDR1 as MGHRA and CDR2 as YSYEKL. Trimming took off 4 bases at V and 0 bases at J, with 10 bases between the two ends. The CDR3 sequence is 15 residues long.

The chain is built from TRBV5-6 and TRBJ1-1; D is undetermined. Per the germline V gene, CDR1 is SGHDT and CDR2 is YYEEEE. This CDR3 contains 15 residues. The V gene lost 0 bases and the J gene lost 4 bases, with 13 bases spanning the gap. The CDR3 region is CASSLGDTVGTEAFF. For the CDR3, the DNA is TGTGCCAGCAGCTTGGGTGACACAGTCGGCACTGAAGCTTTCTTT.

This clone was detected a few times. The genes are TRBV6-5 and TRBJ1-5, with TRBD1 as a possible D gene (5 bases). Germline V gene sequence: CDR1 MNHEY, CDR2 SVGAGI. V was pared by 2 bases and J by 4 bases, with 9 bases between. The CDR3 runs to 14 residues. The CDR3 protein is CASSYMEGNQPQHF. CDR3 bases: TGTGCCAGCAGTTACATGGAGGGGAATCAGCCCCAGCATTTT.

This sequence joins TRBV14 and TRBJ2-7; tentatively, D is TRBD2 (6 bases). V lost 8 bases to trimming and J lost 1 base, with 6 bases between them. Germline CDR1 is SGHDN and CDR2 is FVKESK. This CDR3 contains 11 residues. The CDR3 DNA reads as TGTGCCAGCGGGGGGTCCTACGAGCAGTACTTC. This sequence encodes CASGGSYEQYF.

The gene calls are TRBV27 and TRBJ2-5, with 7 bases fitting TRBD1. Germline CDR1 and CDR2: MNHEY and SMNVEV (reference sequence). Trimming at V came to 3 bases and at J to 3 bases, leaving 1 base not matched to a gene. CDR3 length: 13 amino acids. Written as DNA, the CDR3 is TGTGCCAGCAGTTTTACAGGGGAAGAGACCCAGTACTTC. This encodes CASSFTGEETQYF.

This clone was seen more than once but under ten times. The rearrangement uses TRBV29-1 and TRBJ1-1; D unresolved. The germline V gene encodes CDR1 SQVTM and CDR2 ANQGSEA. The ends were cut back, 7 bases at V and 6 bases at J, with 12 bases in the middle. The CDR3 length is 11 residues. This CDR3 is CSGTGLAEAFF. Written as DNA, the CDR3 is TGCAGCGGGACCGGGCTGGCTGAAGCTTTCTTT.

This clone was recorded only once. V usage is TRBV11-2 and J usage is TRBJ1-6, with a weak D call TRBD1 (5 bases). Germline CDR1 and CDR2: SGHAT and FQNNGV. CDR3 length: 16 amino acids. V lost 5 bases, J lost 1 base, and 12 bases lay in between. The CDR3: CASSPSGLSYNSPLHF. CDR3 nucleotides: TGTGCCAGCAGCCCCTCGGGGCTGTCCTATAATTCACCCCTCCACTTT. The whole variable domain, remainder taken from reference TRBV11-2 and TRBJ1-6, is EAGVAQSPRYKIIEKRQSVAFWCNPISGHATLYWYQQILGQGPKLLIQFQNNGVVDDSQLPKDRFSAERLKGVDSTLKIQPAKLEDSAVYLCASSPSGLSYNSPLHFGNGTRLTVT.

The gene calls are TRBV7-9 and TRBJ2-3; maybe TRBD2 (6 bases). The ends were cut back, 0 bases at V and 1 base at J, with 8 bases in the middle. The germline gives CDR1 SEHNR, CDR2 FQNEAQ (reference sequence). The CDR3 runs 15 residues. The DNA for the CDR3 is TGTGCCAGCAGCTTAGCGGGGGGACGCACAGATACGCAGTATTTT. Its protein is CASSLAGGRTDTQYF.

The chain recombines TRBV15 with TRBJ1-2; the D is unclear. CDR3 length: 15 amino acids. Germline lookup yields CDR1 LNHNV and CDR2 YYDKDF (reference sequence). The V end lost 1 base, the J end lost 6 bases, and 15 bases lay between the germline ends. The CDR3 loop reads CATSRVPGAADGYTF. CDR3 bases: TGTGCCACCAGCAGAGTCCCAGGCGCGGCGGATGGCTACACCTTC.

This clone was recorded a few times. The gene calls are TRBV5-6 and TRBJ2-1; possibly TRBD2 for D (6 bases). Germline CDR1 reads SGHDT; CDR2 reads YYEEEE. V was shortened by 4 bases and J by 9 bases, with 14 bases between the two germline ends. This CDR3 has 13 amino acids. Written as DNA, the CDR3 is TGTGCCAGCAGCCAAGGTGGAGGGTCTGAGCAGTTCTTC. Translated: CASSQGGGSEQFF.

This rearrangement joins TRBV6-1 to TRBJ2-5, with 7 bases lining up with TRBD1. CDR1 is MNHNS, CDR2 SASEGT, per germline. V dropped 4 bases and J dropped 2; count of bases not matched to a gene: 10. The CDR3 is 16 residues long. The chain's CDR3 is CASSALQGSEQETQYF. In nucleotides, the CDR3 is TGTGCCAGCAGTGCTCTACAGGGGTCCGAACAAGAGACCCAGTACTTC.

The chain is built from TRBV19 and TRBJ1-2; 7 bases fit TRBD1. J gave up 5 bases and V 8 bases, and 5 bases lay outside the gene matches. The CDR3 spans 12 residues. Germline loops: CDR1 LNHDA, CDR2 SQIVND (reference sequence). CDR3 bases: TGTGCCAGTTGGGACAGAAAGTATGGCTACACCTTC. Amino acids: CASWDRKYGYTF.

The CDR3, as DNA: TGCGCCAGCAGCCACCACTACGAGCAGTACTTC. Translating it yields CASSHHYEQYF. The chain carries TRBV4-1 and TRBJ2-7; D remains ambiguous. Germline CDR1 reads MGHRA; CDR2 reads YSYEKL. The CDR3 covers 11 residues. V lost 3 bases and J lost 3, with 3 bases in between.

The table lists this clone with a count of one. The chain has TRBV7-8 and TRBJ2-1; D is ambiguous. V dropped 4 bases and J dropped 7 bases, with 32 bases sitting between them. The germline V gene has CDR1 SGHVS and CDR2 FQNEAQ. The CDR3 has 20 amino acids. The CDR3 bases are TGTGCCAGCAGCTCAACATTGGGCACCGAGCCGAAAATAGGGTATAATGAGCAGTTCTTC. Its translation: CASSSTLGTEPKIGYNEQFF.

The rearrangement links TRBV29-1 to TRBJ2-1; TRBD1 is a possible D gene (6 bases). The CDR3 runs to 14 residues. The V gene lost 1 base and the J gene lost 3 bases, with 10 bases spanning the gap. Germline-derived CDR1 and CDR2 are SQVTM and ANQGSEA. The CDR3 sequence: CSVEADRNYNEQFF. The CDR3 coding sequence is TGCAGCGTTGAAGCCGACAGGAACTACAATGAGCAGTTCTTC.